Below are 5 T cell receptor beta chains sequenced from a single sample in a study of prognosis after radiotherapy for stage I lung cancer. By two-round multiplex PCR, the TCR beta CDR3 was amplified from genomic DNA. First-round PCR amplification was performed with primers specific to each TRBV and TRBJ gene. Using its own MiXCR run on the multiplex PCR reads, TCRdb lists one record per CDR3 protein. The data show some 20,000 distinct CDR3 sequences, 35% to 50% seen once. The source material was PBMCs, sampled before or after stereotactic body radiation therapy (not recorded which). The receptors shown here come from a donor of 50 years or more with non-small cell lung cancer.

The rearrangement links TRBV2 to TRBJ1-6; D is uncertain. This CDR3 contains 13 residues. The V end lost 3 bases, the J end lost 6 bases, and 6 bases lay between the germline ends. The V gene's germline CDR1 is SNHLY and CDR2 FYNNEI. CDR3 DNA sequence: TGTGCCAGCAGTGATTCGCCTAATTCACCCCTCCACTTT. It specifies CASSDSPNSPLHF.

The table lists this clonotype with a count of one. Given a far larger clone just one base away, this is likely a sequencing read error. The J gene is TRBJ1-6, the V gene TRBV19, with a weak D call TRBD1 (6 bases). The closer fit of TRBJ1-1 to the DNA end suggests the J call may be wrong. CDR3 length: 14 residues. CDR1 and CDR2 from the germline V gene are LNHDA and SQIVND (reference sequence). The CDR3 bases are TGTGCCAGTAGGCCCCGGGGGGGGCAAAGTGAAGCTTTCTTT. Translating it yields CASRPRGGQSEAFF.

In this sample, this clonotype turned up once. With only one base between it and a far larger clone, this is likely a read error. The chain employs TRBV6-4 and TRBJ2-3, with a tentative D call TRBD2 (6 bases). CDR3 length: 15 residues. Germline lookup yields CDR1 MRHNA and CDR2 SNTAGT. The V and J ends lost 3 bases and 3 bases respectively, with 13 bases between them. CDR3 in DNA: TGTGCCAGCAGTGAGAGACTAGAGGGAACAGATACGCAGTATTTT. Its translation: CASSERLEGTDTQYF.

Details on this clonotype: A single base separates this from a much larger clone, so it may be a read error. The chain has TRBV10-3 and TRBJ1-1, with D unresolved. Germline values: CDR1 ENHRY, CDR2 SYGVKD. V lost 6 bases to trimming and J lost 1 base, with 6 bases between them. This CDR3 is built from 12 residues. CDR3 region: CAIRDGNTEAFF. In DNA, the CDR3 is TGTGCCATCAGAGATGGGAACACTGAAGCTTTCTTT.

The sample holds a few counts of this clonotype. With a much larger clone just one base away, this may be a read error. This sequence joins TRBV6-1 and TRBJ2-5; D may be TRBD1 (5 bases). The CDR3 totals 13 residues. Per germline, CDR1 MNHNS and CDR2 SASEGT. Trimming stripped 2 bases from V and 8 bases from J, with 12 bases between. DNA of the CDR3: TGTGCCAGCAGTGAAAGACAGATCGATACCCAGTACTTC. It encodes CASSERQIDTQYF.